This is a list of T cell receptor beta chains from one sample in a study of T cell repertoires in cytomegalovirus infection. For these TCRs, the target antigens are not known. TCRdb itself ran the reads through MiXCR, one entry per CDR3 protein. The sample consists of about a million distinct CDR3 sequences, under 40% of them appearing once. The source was cultured CD8+ T cells from PBMCs, collected from culture after CMV antigen stimulation. These receptor sequences come from a human donor in good health (CMV status not recorded). Some clones in this sample may be carry-over from other donors' samples. CDR3s include the opening cysteine and the closing phenylalanine or tryptophan. Fields, in order: CDR3 length, clone size, J gene, V gene, D gene, CDR3 protein, CDR3 DNA. The D gene is left open where the match is weak. Clone size is stated in some rows and not others, as once, few, many or a class when expanded.

13 | many | TRBJ1-2 | TRBV7-8 | . | CASSKTGTYGYTF | TGTGCCAGCAGTAAAACAGGGACCTATGGCTACACCTTC
19 | few | TRBJ2-7 | TRBV4-1 | TRBD2 | CASSQWAGLAGEPHYEQYF | TGCGCCAGCAGCCAGTGGGCTGGACTAGCGGGGGAGCCTCACTACGAGCAGTACTTC
14 | . | TRBJ2-3 | TRBV7-3 | TRBD1 | CASSPRQGSDTQYF | TGTGCCAGCAGCCCCAGACAGGGTTCAGATACGCAGTATTTT
12 | many | TRBJ2-1 | TRBV7-2 | . | CASSIGTPEQFF | TGTGCCAGCAGCATCGGGACTCCGGAGCAGTTCTTC
14 | many | TRBJ1-1 | TRBV12-3/TRBV12-4 | . | CASSLSVMNTEAFF | TGTGCCAGCAGTTTATCAGTGATGAACACTGAAGCTTTCTTT
15 | . | TRBJ1-3 | TRBV6-6 | . | CASSSTRFSGNTIYF | TGTGCCAGCAGCTCTACAAGATTCTCTGGAAACACCATATATTTT
17 | few | TRBJ2-5 | TRBV5-6 | TRBD2 | CASSHPSSGGFQETQYF | TGTGCCAGCAGCCATCCTTCTAGCGGGGGTTTCCAAGAGACCCAGTACTTC
18 | . | TRBJ2-3 | TRBV28 | TRBD2 | CASSFWPSGRTSTDTQYF | TGTGCCAGCAGTTTTTGGCCTAGCGGGCGTACTAGCACAGATACGCAGTATTTT
15 | many | TRBJ2-7 | TRBV7-2 | . | CASSSLGGTAYEQYF | TGTGCCAGCAGCAGTCTAGGGGGGACGGCATACGAGCAGTACTTC
14 | few | TRBJ2-2 | TRBV28 | . | CASSPWGPTGELFF | TGTGCCAGCAGCCCCTGGGGTCCCACCGGGGAGCTGTTTTTT
13 | few | TRBJ1-4 | TRBV28 | . | CASSLVWREKLFF | TGTGCCAGCAGCCTCGTCTGGAGGGAAAAACTGTTTTTT
11 | . | TRBJ2-3 | TRBV29-1 | . | CSVEEQNTQYF | TGCAGCGTTGAGGAGCAAAATACGCAGTATTTT
15 | many | TRBJ1-4 | TRBV11-2 | . | CASSATGRSNEKLFF | TGTGCCAGCAGCGCCACGGGACGGAGTAATGAAAAACTGTTTTTT
15 | many | TRBJ1-5 | TRBV27 | TRBD1 | CASSTRTGENQPQHF | TGTGCCAGCAGTACCAGGACAGGGGAAAATCAGCCCCAGCATTTT
16 | . | TRBJ1-3 | TRBV11-1 | . | CASSSNPTGSGNTIYF | TGTGCCAGCAGCTCCAATCCGACGGGATCTGGAAACACCATATATTTT
15 | . | TRBJ2-2 | TRBV4-1 | . | CASSPFSTNTGELFF | TGCGCCAGCAGCCCTTTTTCCACGAACACCGGGGAGCTGTTTTTT
13 | few | TRBJ2-2 | TRBV24-1 | TRBD1 | CATQGVNTGELFF | TGTGCCACCCAGGGGGTGAACACCGGGGAGCTGTTTTTT
15 | . | TRBJ2-1 | TRBV20-1 | TRBD2 | CSARGLAGVRVGQFF | TGCAGTGCTAGAGGCCTAGCGGGGGTGAGGGTAGGGCAGTTCTTC
16 | . | TRBJ2-1 | TRBV15 | . | CATSRSYREPYNEQFF | TGTGCCACCAGCAGAAGCTACAGGGAGCCCTACAATGAGCAGTTCTTC
14 | . | TRBJ1-5 | TRBV27 | . | CASSDAGSNQPQHF | TGTGCCAGCAGCGACGCAGGGAGCAATCAGCCCCAGCATTTT
15 | few | TRBJ2-1 | TRBV9 | TRBD2 | CASSSGLADYNEQFF | TGTGCCAGCAGCTCCGGACTAGCGGACTACAATGAGCAGTTCTTC
14 | . | TRBJ2-1 | TRBV5-1 | TRBD2 | CASRGGAVNNEQFF | TGCGCCAGTCGGGGGGGCGCGGTAAACAATGAGCAGTTCTTC
13 | few | TRBJ1-1 | TRBV5-1 | TRBD1 | CASSWTGGAEAFF | TGCGCCAGCAGCTGGACAGGGGGCGCGGAGGCTTTCTTT
15 | . | TRBJ1-3 | TRBV2 | . | CASSEGKYSGNTIYF | TGTGCCAGCAGTGAAGGGAAATACTCTGGAAACACCATATATTTT
16 | . | TRBJ1-5 | TRBV6-5 | . | CASSERGEPSNQPQHF | TGTGCCAGCAGTGAAAGGGGAGAACCGAGCAATCAGCCCCAGCATTTT
12 | few | TRBJ2-1 | TRBV7-6 | TRBD1 | CASSLSGTGKFF | TGTGCCAGCAGCTTATCCGGGACAGGAAAATTCTTC
15 | many | TRBJ1-4 | TRBV7-6 | TRBD1 | CASSLAWTGGEKLFF | TGTGCCAGCAGCTTAGCTTGGACAGGGGGCGAAAAACTGTTTTTT
16 | . | TRBJ2-3 | TRBV28 | TRBD2 | CASSLLFAGGTDTQYF | TGTGCCAGCAGTCTCCTTTTTGCGGGGGGGACAGATACGCAGTATTTT
16 | . | TRBJ2-2 | TRBV4-3 | . | CASSQDNTGTTGELFF | TGCGCCAGCAGCCAAGATAATACGGGCACGACCGGGGAGCTGTTTTTT
15 | . | TRBJ2-2 | TRBV4-1 | . | CASSQAGKGTGELFF | TGCGCCAGCAGCCAAGCGGGGAAGGGCACCGGGGAGCTGTTTTTT
15 | few | TRBJ1-1 | TRBV6-6 | . | CASSYDPTRNTEAFF | TGTGCCAGCAGTTACGATCCAACCCGAAACACTGAAGCTTTCTTT
16 | few | TRBJ2-1 | TRBV7-9 | TRBD1 | CASSARRGLPYNEQFF | TGTGCCAGCAGCGCTCGCAGGGGGCTCCCATACAATGAGCAGTTCTTC
17 | many | TRBJ2-2 | TRBV7-8 | TRBD2 | CASSFPGLAANTGELFF | TGTGCCAGCAGCTTTCCGGGACTAGCGGCGAACACCGGGGAGCTGTTTTTT
16 | . | TRBJ2-3 | TRBV6-1 | . | CASSNYWTDSTDTQYF | TGTGCCAGCAGTAATTACTGGACAGACAGCACAGATACGCAGTATTTT
12 | . | TRBJ2-2 | TRBV7-2 | . | CASKGVPGELFF | TGTGCCAGCAAAGGGGTCCCCGGGGAGCTGTTTTTT
15 | . | TRBJ2-5 | TRBV10-3 | . | CAISPSYNSGETQYF | TGTGCCATCAGTCCCTCCTATAACAGTGGGGAGACCCAGTACTTC
16 | . | TRBJ2-3 | TRBV2 | TRBD2 | CASSSPPSLAEHTQYF | TGTGCCAGCAGTAGTCCGCCTAGTCTAGCGGAGCATACGCAGTATTTT
14 | . | TRBJ1-4 | TRBV7-4 | . | CASSSSGEVEKLFF | TGTGCCAGCAGCTCCTCCGGGGAGGTCGAAAAACTGTTTTTT
14 | . | TRBJ2-1 | TRBV5-6 | . | CASSLGHIGNEQFF | TGTGCCAGCAGCTTGGGGCACATTGGGAATGAGCAGTTCTTC
13 | . | TRBJ1-2 | TRBV12-3/TRBV12-4 | . | CASSLGGRGDYTF | TGTGCCAGCAGTCTGGGGGGCAGGGGTGACTACACCTTC
16 | . | TRBJ2-7 | TRBV6-5 | TRBD2 | CASSLFGASGVYEQYF | TGTGCCAGCAGCCTATTTGGGGCTAGCGGGGTTTACGAGCAGTACTTC
12 | . | TRBJ1-2 | TRBV19 | . | CASSAINYGYTF | TGTGCCAGTAGTGCAATTAACTATGGCTACACCTTC
17 | . | TRBJ2-3 | TRBV24-1 | TRBD1 | CATSDPRGQPRTDTQYF | TGTGCCACCAGTGACCCACGGGGACAGCCGCGCACAGATACGCAGTATTTT
17 | few | TRBJ1-4 | TRBV4-2 | TRBD1 | CASSQDLGGASNEKLFF | TGTGCCAGCAGCCAAGATTTAGGGGGCGCGTCTAATGAAAAACTGTTTTTT
14 | few | TRBJ1-1 | TRBV5-5 | TRBD1 | CASSARQGNTEAFF | TGTGCCAGCAGCGCAAGACAGGGGAACACTGAAGCTTTCTTT
14 | many | TRBJ1-6 | TRBV7-2 | . | CASSPYGGNSPLHF | TGTGCCAGCAGCCCTTATGGCGGGAATTCACCCCTCCACTTT